This passage covers 9 T cell receptor beta chains from one sample sequenced in a study of tissue T cells after allogeneic stem cell transplantation. The protocol was immunoSEQ multiplex PCR, while the TCRdb copy is restricted to in-frame clones and leaves out a portion. Of some 4,000 clones detected, roughly 45% appear once; the ten largest clones hold 10%. As for time point: mouse harvest day 7 after allogeneic transplant. Mouse grafts combined 10^7 T-cell-depleted bone marrow cells with 10^6 splenic CD5+ T cells. Sequences were obtained from lymph node tissue. The receptors were gathered from a female BALB/c mouse given C57BL/6 T cells with graft-versus-host disease after an allogeneic hematopoietic cell transplant.

Concerning this clone: Gene names and germline refer to mouse. The read ends 1 residue shy of where the CDR3 ends; the end is completed using the germline J gene. The chain has TRBV16 and TRBJ2-5; D gene ambiguous. Trimming pared 1 base from V and 1 base from J, leaving 6 bases between. Germline CDR1 is SGHSA and CDR2 is FRNQAP. The CDR3 contains 14 residues. The part of the CDR3 DNA that was read is TGTGCAAGCAGCTTAGGCCAGTACCAAGACACCCAGTAC. Translating gives CASSLGQYQDTQY. The CDR3 in full is CASSLGQYQDTQYF.

A word on this clone: Genes and germline come from the mouse. The missing CDR3 end, 1 residue past where the read stops, is filled in from the germline J gene. The rearrangement joins TRBV30 to TRBJ2-7; either TRBD1 or TRBD2 may fit D (5 bases each). The ends were cut back, 0 bases at V and 0 bases at J, with 6 bases in the middle. Germline CDR1 SQVVS, CDR2 ANEGSEA. The CDR3 has 13 residues. The sequenced CDR3 bases are TGTAGTTCTAGAGAGGGGGTCTCCTATGAACAGTAC. Amino acid sequence: CSSREGVSYEQY. The whole CDR3 protein reads CSSREGVSYEQYF.

This clone has a handful of counts. Each gene name is a mouse one. The sequenced fragment ends 1 residue before the CDR3 boundary, so the rest is inferred from the germline J gene. The chain couples TRBV14 to TRBJ2-7; 8 bases line up with TRBD2. This CDR3 comprises 14 residues. Losses at the gene ends were 2 bases for V and 6 bases for J; bases not matched to a gene: 7. Germline lookup yields CDR1 SGHDT and CDR2 FRDEAV. CDR3 loop: CASSLLGTGGEQYF. The sequenced part of the CDR3 DNA is TGTGCCAGCAGTTTACTCGGGACTGGTGGTGAACAGTAC.

With regard to this clone: Gene names and germline match the mouse. The read is 1 residue too short to cover the CDR3 end, so that end is filled in from the germline J gene. The chain carries TRBV12-1 and TRBJ1-4; TRBD1 agrees at 8 bases. V lost 0 bases, J lost 6 bases, and 5 bases stayed unmatched. Germline V gene sequence: CDR1 SGHSN, CDR2 HYEKVE. This CDR3 has 15 amino acids. CDR3 region: CASSLAQGADERLFF. The part of the CDR3 DNA that was read is TGTGCCAGCTCTCTCGCGCAGGGGGCGGACGAAAGATTATTT.

Details on this clone: The germline and genes are mouse ones. The read terminates 1 residue before the CDR3 end, so the remaining end is supplied by the germline J gene. The chain is built from TRBV26 and TRBJ2-2; 8 bases are shared with TRBD2. Germline V gene sequence: CDR1 KGHPV, CDR2 FQNQEV (reference sequence). The CDR3 consists of 15 residues. Germline trimming cut 9 bases from V and 3 bases from J; bases unmatched to any gene: 9. The CDR3 DNA, read in part, is TGTGCCAGTGGCGCCGGGGGGGCCCACACCGGGCAGCTCTAC. Translated: CASGAGGAHTGQLY. The entire CDR3 sequence reads CASGAGGAHTGQLYF.

A note on this clone: Germline and genes: mouse. CDR3 in amino acids: CASSLSGEVFF. The CDR3 bases that were read are TGTGCCAGCAGTTTAAGCGGAGAAGTCTTC. The chain has TRBV15 and TRBJ1-1; no reliable D call. Read data end 1 residue before the CDR3 end; the end is taken from the germline J gene. There are 11 residues in the CDR3. V gave up 2 bases and J gave up 7 bases, with 5 bases separating them. Germline-derived CDR1 and CDR2 are SGHND and FRSKSL. Together with reference TRBV15 and TRBJ1-1, the CDR3 gives the full variable domain: DAGVTQTPRHEVAEKGQTIILKCEPVSGHNDLFWYRQTKIQGLELLSYFRSKSLMEDGGAFKDRFKAEMLNSSFSTLKIQPTEPKDSAVYLCASSLSGEVFFGKGTRLTVV.

About this clone: All gene names here are mouse names. The DNA ends 1 residue before the CDR3 does, and the rest of the CDR3 is filled in from the germline J gene. The chain links TRBV31 to TRBJ1-3, with D possibly being TRBD1 (5 bases). The CDR3 totals 14 residues. Germline values: CDR1 GKSSPN, CDR2 SITVG. The V gene lost 3 bases and the J gene lost 0 bases, with 9 bases spanning the gap. The CDR3 reads CAWSLQVSGNTLYF. The sequenced part of the CDR3 DNA is TGTGCCTGGAGCCTACAGGTTTCTGGAAATACGCTCTAT.

As to this clone: The gene symbols are mouse symbols. The observed sequence ends 1 residue before the CDR3 terminus, with the missing tail filled in from the germline J gene. The chain has TRBV26 and TRBJ2-7; TRBD2 agrees at 12 bases. Germline assignment: CDR1 KGHPV and CDR2 FQNQEV (reference sequence). The V gene end was trimmed by 4 bases and the J gene end by 7 bases; junction bases not matched to a gene: 2. The CDR3 has 13 amino acids. CDR3 sequence reads: CASSRLGGREQYF. The part of the CDR3 DNA that was read is TGTGCCAGCAGTCGACTGGGGGGGCGAGAACAGTAC. The full variable domain, in which reference TRBV26 and TRBJ2-7 provide the parts outside the CDR3, is NSKVIQTPRYLVKGQGQKAKMRCIPEKGHPVVFWYQQNKNNEFKFLINFQNQEVLQQIDMTEKRFSAECPSNSPCSLEIQSSEAGDSALYLCASSRLGGREQYFGPGTRLTVL.

Comments on this clone: Gene names are mouse gene names. The CDR3 end is not reached by the read, which stops 1 residue before it; the germline J gene fills it in. The chain employs TRBV12-2 and TRBJ1-2, with a possible D match to TRBD1 (6 bases). This CDR3 region has 14 residues. Germline CDR1 SGHLS, CDR2 HYDKME. Trimming pared 2 bases from V and 4 bases from J, leaving 13 bases between. The CDR3 spells CASSRGGAGSDYTF. Partial CDR3 DNA: TGTGCCAGCTCTCGGGGGGGCGCGGGCTCCGACTACACC.